This TCR beta chain stems from a study of OX40 agonist ivuxolimab in advanced cancers. Measured with immunoSEQ multiplex PCR; TCRdb has only the in-frame clones, and not every one. The sample holds around 80,000 clones, 84% seen once. In germline, CDR1 is MNHNS, CDR2 SASEGT. The CDR3 is 16 residues long. Trimming shortened V by 1 base and J by 2 bases, and 12 bases separated the two germline ends. Specimen: CD4+ or CD8+ T cells sorted from blood, collected in a trial of the OX40 agonist ivuxolimab. This receptor was obtained from an adult with an advanced solid tumor such as melanoma, head and neck, liver or kidney cancer. This chain connects TRBV6-1 to TRBJ1-5; D uncertain. The CDR3 loop is CASSEGGTRGNQPQHF. CDR3 in DNA: TGTGCCAGCAGTGAAGGGGGAACGCGGGGCAATCAGCCCCAGCATTTT.